The TCR beta chain under discussion was sequenced for a study of shared clonotypes between healthy human individuals. The CDR3 runs 14 residues. Trimming cost V 4 bases and J 9 bases, with 17 bases left between them. Germline V gives CDR1 WNHNN, CDR2 SYGVQD (reference sequence). The table came from immunoSEQ multiplex PCR; TCRdb's copy has only in-frame clones and leaves some out. The sample has about 2.4 million clones, 93% seen once. This chain links TRBV10-1 with TRBJ2-3; D not resolved. The clonotype comes from a young man in good health. Some clones in this sample may be carry-over from other donors' samples. The material sequenced was naive CD4+ T cells from PBMCs. Subset defined: CD45RA+ positively selected. CDR3 bases: TGCGCCAGCAGTGTCGAGCGAGAGACCCCCACGCAGTATTTT. Translation: CASSVERETPTQYF.